The following is a T cell receptor (beta chain) sequence with its context. What this receptor recognizes is not known. Base qualities are not at hand, and no much larger clone is one base apart. V lost 2 bases and J lost 4 bases; the stretch between them is 14 bases long. The CDR3 starts with the cysteine, ends with the phenylalanine, and has 15 residues. Kept here is only the CDR3 DNA, which spans 45 bases and is read in frame from base 1. According to the germline V gene, CDR1 reads SGHRS and CDR2 reads YFSETQ. The cohort consisted of hundreds of healthy bone marrow donors. Cohort members were all nominally healthy when sampled, although unrecorded immune exposures were likely present. The donor tested CMV seropositive and was one of the 289 seropositive cohort members. Each donor provided a peripheral blood sample, and peripheral blood mononuclear cells were used for TCR beta sequencing. Genomic DNA extraction from the blood cell samples was performed with the Qiagen DNeasy Blood Extraction Kit.

The data were taken from a study of cytomegalovirus exposure and HLA in healthy donors (dated by TCRdb to 2017 to 2019). Turning to the overall study: According to an earlier analysis of a few hundred of the donors, 150 million to 200 million T cells yielded 90 million to 140 million unique TCR beta sequences and about 280 Gb of sequence data. Approximately 310 gigabases of sequencing data and tens of millions of unique TCR sequences were included in an early release covering roughly 600 HLA-typed donors. The genetic ancestry cluster associated with self-reported Caucasian donors included 70% to 85% of the 300 to 450 genotyped donors. The study aimed to test whether cataloging public T cell receptors could reveal signatures of past pathogen exposure. The T cell repertoires of 550 to 850 subjects were profiled by immunosequencing and related to cytomegalovirus serostatus. In addition to the first cohort of 666 subjects, a separate validation cohort of 100 to 150 different subjects was used. High-throughput TCR immunosequencing, statistical association of individual TCRs with disease status, and machine learning were combined to predict cytomegalovirus infection status. To study patterns of TCR occurrence, a later analysis re-analyzed previously published TCR beta repertoires from 500 to 850 donors and added high-resolution HLA genotyping. In the later analysis, no new phenotypic data were used to find candidate immune exposures; instead, reliance was placed on TCR beta sequences and their occurrence across donors. An earlier analysis of 500 to 650 of the donors applied high-throughput TCR beta sequencing to assess whether each TCR beta V gene segment acted as functional or pseudogenic. Donor age, sex, ethnicity and CMV serostatus were compiled alongside the repertoire data. A later genetic analysis used genome-wide SNP genotypes for about 60% of the 666 donors, treating that subset as a discovery cohort. All discovery cohort repertoires had been generated on a single sequencing platform. HLA typing covered class I and class II loci at four-digit resolution. Typing coverage varied by locus: roughly 629-640 donors for A, B, C, DRB1 and DQB1; about 520 for DQA1; about 590 for DPA1; 400 to 480 for DPB1. Because of strong linkage in the cohort, roughly 5 DR-DQ haplotypes were treated as single units for association and clustering. Among some 400 genotyped donors of the cohort, an average of about 240,000 unique TCR beta nucleotide sequences was sequenced per donor, of which about 18% were non-productive. Overall study results and their limits: CMV serostatus was the only immune exposure information available for the cohort. A further reported finding was that TCR beta sequences accurately predicted the HLA-A and HLA-B alleles for most subjects in the first cohort. Cytomegalovirus status was reported to be diagnosed by the classifier with high specificity and sensitivity in both the original and validation cohorts. A later analysis found that HLA-associated TCR beta chains were more clonally expanded and had lower generation probabilities than equally common non-associated chains. The 87-base-pair reads could not distinguish some IMGT-functional V segments, including TRBV6-2 and TRBV6-3, so those segments were excluded. In a later genetic analysis, a missense DCLRE1C variant was associated with V-gene and J-gene trimming of TCR beta chains, and the association was replicated in an independent cohort. In a later analysis, the rate of TCR association differed among HLA loci, with DRB1 alleles having the most associated TCRs and HLA-C alleles having the fewest. Broadly in line with IMGT annotations, most TCR beta V segments showed up in productive rearrangements about 87% or about 30% of the time in an earlier analysis of 450 to 600 of the donors. The sequencing pipeline was judged likely to have produced a cluster of highly shared sequence variants as a technical artifact. In a later analysis, most CMV-associated TCR beta chains were found to appear HLA-restricted, with HLA associations seemingly driven largely by CMV exposure. Approximately 18 rarely observed V segments, including chromosome 9 orphons, were excluded from the earlier analysis of 550 to 700 of the donors because counts were too low. Linkage disequilibrium might explain the correlated functional status among segregating V segments, but an unknown experimental factor could not be ruled out. In a later analysis, several top co-occurrence clusters were reported to appear linked to parvovirus B19, influenza, CMV and Epstein-Barr virus. Specific HLA alleles were associated with 15,000 to 20,000 TCR beta sequences at a false discovery rate of 0.05 in a later analysis. The presence/absence analyses assumed that sequencing depth was roughly uniform across donors, and that assumption may not be true. Because some donors lacked HLA typing at each locus, the association tests relied only on the typed subset. In this cohort, only TCR beta chains were sequenced, and detectable features were limited by the absence of alpha or paired-chain data. Most TCR sequences were observed very rarely across donors, whereas some public TCRs were present in many individuals. Assigning TCR associations to individual alleles was difficult when HLA alleles, especially DR and DQ, strongly co-occurred. In the study, approximately 160 TCR beta chains were listed as associated with cytomegalovirus. Three of the identified cytomegalovirus-associated TCR beta chains were confirmed in vitro to be specific for cytomegalovirus antigens. Compared with the 666-donor mean, donors in an Asian-associated ancestry cluster had fewer N-insertions in productive TCRs, according to a later genetic analysis. It was suggested by the authors that the approach could potentially be generalized to other disease states and immunological phenotypes.

The library was prepared using the immunoSEQ multiplex PCR assay. For the multiplex PCR, a mixture combining 60 forward primers for TCR Vbeta segments and 13 reverse primers for TCR Jbeta segments was used. The CDR3 region of rearranged TCR beta genes was amplified from genomic DNA with a multiplex PCR assay. On the Illumina HiSeq System, the amplified TCR beta libraries were sequenced as 87-base-pair reads. In the source study's methods: A later analysis counted around 72 million unique TCR beta chains across the 670 or so repertoires, and around 9.9 million of these chains were shared by at least two donors. Raw reads were error-corrected and collapsed into unique sequences with a nearest-neighbor algorithm that merged closely related sequences to remove PCR and sequencing errors. Alignment of CDR3 sequences to IMGT reference sequences was used to assign V, D and J gene segments. For a sequence to be retained, a match of at least six nucleotides was required to both a V gene segment and a J gene segment. A rearrangement was called productive if the CDR3 had no stop codons and remained in frame with V and J, and every other rearrangement was called non-productive. Following IMGT convention, CDR3 was defined as the stretch from the second conserved V-encoded cysteine to the conserved J-encoded phenylalanine. In an earlier analysis of 587 of the donors, sequences lacking an unambiguous match to a single V gene segment were excluded. In an earlier analysis of approximately 550 of the donors, V segments were called functional above 56.7% productive rearrangements and were called segregating when the between-donor standard deviation exceeded 5%. A statistical classification framework was built for diagnosing cytomegalovirus status from the catalog of TCR beta chain sequences. A later analysis assigned V and J genes by comparing TCR nucleotide sequences with IMGT/GENE-DB human TR gene sequences. A later analysis assigned CDR3 sequences and most-parsimonious VDJ recombination scenarios with the TCRdist pipeline. In a later analysis, every TCR beta chain was defined by the combination of its CDR3 amino acid sequence and its V-gene family, and reads without a unique V-gene family were dropped. To address suspected cross-contamination and a sequencing artifact, a later analysis removed several hundred highly shared, low-generation-probability nucleotide sequences. In a later analysis, a clonal expansion index was calculated for each public chain from normalized within-repertoire ranks of inferred template counts. In a later analysis, generation probabilities were computed using a VDJ recombination model fitted to out-of-frame rearrangements, and the results were checked against IGoR. In a later analysis, TCR-TCR, TCR-HLA and TCR-CMV co-occurrence was scored with hypergeometric tests, and a repertoire-size bias correction was applied to TCR pairs. To estimate false discovery rates, a later analysis permuted the HLA or CMV assignments 20 times. A later analysis grouped co-occurring TCRs with DBSCAN, adding TCRdist sequence similarity when clustering within HLA-allele-positive subsets. Repertoires with fewer than 30,000 or more than 120,000 public chains, plus five repertoires with anomalous nucleotide sharing, were excluded from co-occurrence clustering. Held by TCRdb, this immuneACCESS table contains in-frame sequences only and omits some clones. Under half of the omission traces to an unresolved V gene where checked; the cause of the rest is unknown. V and J calls and clone size are as listed in that table; D and trimming were resolved from the DNA. In this sample the table shows approximately 110,000 clones, 74% of which occur a single time. In total, the top ten clones hold over 2.5% of the sample.

The sample was PBMCs. The chain links TRBV5-1 with TRBJ2-3; the D gene is perhaps TRBD2, on 6 matching bases. The source is a middle-aged man in good health and CMV-seropositive. The sequenced DNA: TGCGCCAGCAGCTTTTCGTCGCTAGCGTCAGATACGCAGTATTTT. It codes for CASSFSSLASDTQYF.